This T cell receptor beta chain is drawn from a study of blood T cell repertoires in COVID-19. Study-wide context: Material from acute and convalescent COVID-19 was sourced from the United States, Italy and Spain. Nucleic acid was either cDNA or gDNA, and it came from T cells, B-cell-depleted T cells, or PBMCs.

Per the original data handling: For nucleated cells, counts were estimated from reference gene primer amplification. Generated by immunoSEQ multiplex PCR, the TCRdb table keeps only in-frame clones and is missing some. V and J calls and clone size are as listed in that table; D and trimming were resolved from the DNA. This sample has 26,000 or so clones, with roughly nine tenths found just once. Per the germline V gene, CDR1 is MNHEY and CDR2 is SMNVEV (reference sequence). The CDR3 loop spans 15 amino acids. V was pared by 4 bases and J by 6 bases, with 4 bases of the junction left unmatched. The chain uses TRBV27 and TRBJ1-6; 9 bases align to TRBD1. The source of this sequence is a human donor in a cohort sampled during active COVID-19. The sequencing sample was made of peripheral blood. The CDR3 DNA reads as TGTGCCAGCAGTTCGGGACAGGGCTTTAATTCACCCCTCCACTTT. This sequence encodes CASSSGQGFNSPLHF.